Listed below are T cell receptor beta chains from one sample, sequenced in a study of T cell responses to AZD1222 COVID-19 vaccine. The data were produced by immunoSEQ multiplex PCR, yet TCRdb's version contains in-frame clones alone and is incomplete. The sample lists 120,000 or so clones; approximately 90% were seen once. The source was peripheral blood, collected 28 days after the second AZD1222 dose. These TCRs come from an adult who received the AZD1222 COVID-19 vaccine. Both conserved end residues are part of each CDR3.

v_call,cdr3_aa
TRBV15,CATSRRTVGNSPLHF
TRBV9,CASSVSGISNQPQHF
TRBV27,CASSLSKGYGFEDEKLFF
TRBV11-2,CASSFLQSTDTQYF
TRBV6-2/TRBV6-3,CASSTRGGSNEKLFF
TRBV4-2,CASSQDGDGTGFSGNTIYF
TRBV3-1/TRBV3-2,CASRASSINSPLHF
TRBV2,CASSAQVSTDTQYF
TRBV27,CASSLEGPRSYEQYF
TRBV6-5,CASSHPTGGGETQYF